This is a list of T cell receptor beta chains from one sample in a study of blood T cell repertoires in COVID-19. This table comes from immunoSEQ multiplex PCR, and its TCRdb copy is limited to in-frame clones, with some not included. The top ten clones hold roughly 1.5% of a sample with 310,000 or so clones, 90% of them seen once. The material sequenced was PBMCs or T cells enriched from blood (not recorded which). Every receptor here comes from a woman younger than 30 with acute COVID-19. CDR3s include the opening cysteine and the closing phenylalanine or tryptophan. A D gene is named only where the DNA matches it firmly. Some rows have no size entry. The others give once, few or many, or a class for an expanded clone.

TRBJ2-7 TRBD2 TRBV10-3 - TGTGCCATCAGTGAAGGCGGGAGCTTTTACGAGCAGTACTTC CAISEGGSFYEQYF
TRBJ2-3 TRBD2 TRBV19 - TGTGCCAGTAGTGAGGGAGGGCGAAGCACAGATACGCAGTATTTT CASSEGGRSTDTQYF
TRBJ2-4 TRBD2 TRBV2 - TGTGCCAGCAGTGATGAGGCGGGAGGGATAGCCAAAAACATTCAGTACTTC CASSDEAGGIAKNIQYF
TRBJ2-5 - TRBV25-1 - TGTGCCAGCAGTGAGTCTGGGGAGGTGGGAGAGACCCAGTACTTC CASSESGEVGETQYF
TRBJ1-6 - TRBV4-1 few TGCGCCAGCAGCCAATTGACGGACGGGGGTAATAATTCACCCCTCCACTTT CASSQLTDGGNNSPLHF
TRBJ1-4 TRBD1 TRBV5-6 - TGTGCCAGCAGCCCACAGGGGGCGGGTGAAAAACTGTTTTTT CASSPQGAGEKLFF
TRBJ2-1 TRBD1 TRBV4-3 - TGCGCCAGTGCTGCGGGGACAGGGGTTTACAATGAGCAGTTCTTC CASAAGTGVYNEQFF
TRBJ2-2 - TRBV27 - TGTGCCAGCAGTCCTGACACAGGGACCCGCCTTTCCGGGGAGCTGTTTTTT CASSPDTGTRLSGELFF
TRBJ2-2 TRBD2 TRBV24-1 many TGTGCCACCAGGGCGGGAGCGGATACCGGGGAGCTGTTTTTT CATRAGADTGELFF
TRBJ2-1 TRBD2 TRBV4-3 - TGCGCCAGCAGCCTGGGACTAGCGGTATACAATGAGCAGTTCTTC CASSLGLAVYNEQFF
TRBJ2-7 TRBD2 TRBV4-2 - TGTGCCAGCAGCCAAGGGCTAGCGGGAGGGCTTGGGTACGAGCAGTACTTC CASSQGLAGGLGYEQYF
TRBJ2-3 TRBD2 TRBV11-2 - TGTGCCAGCAGCCCATACATCCCAGCGGGAGGGCCAGCAGATACGCAGTATTTT CASSPYIPAGGPADTQYF
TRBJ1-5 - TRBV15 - TGTGCCACCAGCAGACCGAATCAGCCCCAGCATTTT CATSRPNQPQHF
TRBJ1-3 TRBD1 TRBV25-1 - TGTGCCAGCAGTGAACCCGGGACAGGGAGTAGCACCATATATTTT CASSEPGTGSSTIYF